This T cell receptor (beta chain) appears in the sequencing data of a study of blood T cell repertoires in COVID-19 (dated by TCRdb to about 2020). Looking at the study overall: The collaborator samples originated in the United States, Italy and Spain and spanned the acute and convalescent phases of COVID-19. A freely available public database, intended as a resource for researchers studying the immune response to SARS-CoV-2, is where the repertoires were released. The prospective study material was composed of cDNA or gDNA derived from T cells, B-cell-depleted T cells, or PBMCs. The samples were drawn from the first 160 participants of the ongoing ImmuneRACE study and from 950 to 1,500 subjects provided by 6 global collaborators. Subjects who had been exposed to COVID-19, were actively infected with it, or had recovered from it provided the deeply sampled blood TCRbeta repertoires that made up the dataset. Where available, HLA class I and class II types were obtained from metadata supplied by the sample provider rather than from assay-based typing. Nearly every sample came with metadata listing a de-identified subject ID, COVID-19 status, age in years and sex. The study at large found these results: How much clinical and demographic metadata was included differed by source and by participant, and the metadata was provided uncurated.

A single count supports this clone. The specificity of this receptor is unknown. No per-base quality is available; no much larger clone lies one base away. Collaborating institutions collected whole blood in K2EDTA tubes following their own protocols. For TCRbeta analysis, collaborators shipped samples as frozen whole blood, isolated PBMCs, or DNA extracted from either of those sample types. CDR1 and CDR2, looked up from the germline V gene, are ENHRY and SYGVKD. Between the V and J ends, shortened by 3 bases and 5 bases respectively, the junction contains 7 bases. Inclusive of the bounding cysteine and phenylalanine, the CDR3 is 13 residues long. Here the CDR3 DNA is all that survives: 39 bases in frame from base 1. TCRbeta CDR3 regions were amplified from genomic DNA using the immunoSEQ Assay, a bias-controlled multiplex PCR. The study's own analysis went as follows. The number of nucleated cells in each sample was estimated from the amplification of reference gene primers within the assay. To quantify the absolute abundance of each unique TCRbeta CDR3 rearrangement, sequence reads were collapsed and filtered. Productive Simpson clonality was computed per sample as the square root of Simpson's diversity index over productive rearrangements. The source is immuneACCESS, and TCRdb retained only in-frame sequences with V and J called. Part of the clones is not carried over; for the studies checked, unresolved V genes explain less than half of this, and the remainder is unexplained. That table furnishes V, J and clone size, whereas the DNA furnished D and trimming. A total of some 270,000 clones appear in this sample, about nine tenths of them only once. The top ten hold around 2% of the sample.

The sequence was collected from a man aged 45-65 years with acute or convalescent COVID-19. Recombination connected TRBV10-3 to TRBJ2-2; the D segment cannot be called with confidence. The material sequenced was peripheral blood. The nucleotide sequence is TGTGCCATCAGTGAAGTGGAGACCGGGGAGCTGTTTTTT. Translation gives CAISEVETGELFF.